This T cell receptor (beta chain) is from a study of regulatory T cells in long-lasting Graves disease. CDR1 and CDR2 (germline): SGHTA, FQGNSA. CDR3 length: 14 residues. V dropped 6 bases and J dropped 7 bases, with 15 bases sitting between them. Investigators prepared the TCR beta libraries by applying iRepertoire HTBI primers and Arm-PCR of CDR3 regions. TCRdb ran MiXCR on the multiplex PCR reads and lists one entry per CDR3 protein. The sample has around 480,000 distinct CDR3 sequences, roughly 16% seen once. Stated time point: newly diagnosed GD, antithyroid drugs for less than 3 months. TCR sequences were obtained from RNA taken from PBMCs. Findings and limits, study-wide: It was in persistent disease that TRBV28, TRBJ1-2 and TRBJ2-5 were favored.

Many counts were recorded for this clonotype. No antigen is known for it. This sample was shared with a second study, whose subject was T cells in Graves' hyperthyroidism and ophthalmopathy. That source notes: Graves' hyperthyroidism showing no ophthalmopathy progression within 18 months was considered stable. The primer set for the first-round RT-PCR of the TCR CDR3 was HTBI.

This chain connects TRBV7-2 to TRBJ1-4; D might be TRBD1 (5 bases). Sequencing used peripheral blood mononuclear cells (PBMCs), obtained at new diagnosis, from a patient treated with antithyroid drugs. This sequence was found in a man aged 35-49 years with Graves disease. CDR3 protein: CASSQAQGGEKLFF. CDR3 in DNA: TGTGCCAGCAGTCAGGCGCAGGGAGGTGAAAAACTGTTTTTT.